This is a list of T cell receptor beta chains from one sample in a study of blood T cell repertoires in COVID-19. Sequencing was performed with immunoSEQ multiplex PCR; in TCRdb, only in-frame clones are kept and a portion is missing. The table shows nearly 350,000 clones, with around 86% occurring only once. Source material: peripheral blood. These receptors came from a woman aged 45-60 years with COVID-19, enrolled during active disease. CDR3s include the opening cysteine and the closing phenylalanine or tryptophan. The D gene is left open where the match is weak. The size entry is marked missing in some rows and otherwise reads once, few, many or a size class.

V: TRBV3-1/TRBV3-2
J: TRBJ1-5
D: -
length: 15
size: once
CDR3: CASSLSFYSNQPQHF
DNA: TGTGCCAGCAGCCTCTCGTTCTACAGCAATCAGCCCCAGCATTTT

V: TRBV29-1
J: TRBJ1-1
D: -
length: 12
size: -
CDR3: CSAKGPGTEAFF
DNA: TGCAGCGCAAAGGGGCCTGGCACTGAAGCTTTCTTT

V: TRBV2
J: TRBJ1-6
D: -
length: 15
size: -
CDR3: CASSTWTADNSPLHF
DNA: TGTGCCAGCAGTACTTGGACAGCGGATAATTCACCCCTCCACTTT

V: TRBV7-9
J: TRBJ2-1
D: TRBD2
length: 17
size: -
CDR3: CASRGGTSGSSWGEQFF
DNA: TGTGCCAGCAGAGGCGGGACTAGCGGGTCCAGTTGGGGGGAGCAGTTCTTC

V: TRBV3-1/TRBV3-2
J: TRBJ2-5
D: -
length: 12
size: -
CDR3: CASSQREETQYF
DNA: TGTGCCAGCAGCCAGCGGGAAGAGACCCAGTACTTC

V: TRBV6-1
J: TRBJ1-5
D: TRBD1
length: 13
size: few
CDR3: CASSDRGHQPQHF
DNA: TGTGCCAGCAGTGACAGGGGGCATCAGCCCCAGCATTTT

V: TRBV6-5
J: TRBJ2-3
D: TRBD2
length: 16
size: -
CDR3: CASSSTSGMGPDTQYF
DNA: TGTGCCAGCAGTTCCACTAGCGGGATGGGGCCAGATACGCAGTATTTT

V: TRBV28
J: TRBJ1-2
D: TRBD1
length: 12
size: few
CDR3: CASSIGQGKNTF
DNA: TGTGCCAGCAGCATAGGACAGGGGAAGAACACCTTC

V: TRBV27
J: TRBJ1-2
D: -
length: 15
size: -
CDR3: CASSLVLDSPYGYTF
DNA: TGTGCCAGCAGTTTAGTACTGGACAGCCCATATGGCTACACCTTC

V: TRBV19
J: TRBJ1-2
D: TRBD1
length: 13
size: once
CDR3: CASREGQIYGYTF
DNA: TGTGCCAGTAGAGAGGGACAGATTTATGGCTACACCTTC

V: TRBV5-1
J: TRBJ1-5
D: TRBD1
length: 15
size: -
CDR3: CASSLRTGFGQPQHF
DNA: TGCGCCAGCAGCTTGAGGACAGGGTTTGGGCAGCCCCAGCATTTT

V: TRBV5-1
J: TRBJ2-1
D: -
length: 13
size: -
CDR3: CASSLGPFNEQFF
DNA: TGCGCCAGCAGCTTGGGGCCGTTCAATGAGCAGTTCTTC

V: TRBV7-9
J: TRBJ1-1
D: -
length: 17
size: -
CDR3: CASSSSRVTAMNTEAFF
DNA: TGTGCCAGCAGCAGTTCGAGGGTGACGGCCATGAACACTGAAGCTTTCTTT

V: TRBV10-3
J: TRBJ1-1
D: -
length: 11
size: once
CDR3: CAIRRDTEAFF
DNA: TGTGCCATCAGGAGGGACACTGAAGCTTTCTTT

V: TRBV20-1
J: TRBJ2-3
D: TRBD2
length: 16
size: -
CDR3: CSAGGLAALSTDTQYF
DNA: TGCAGTGCTGGTGGACTAGCGGCCCTTAGCACAGATACGCAGTATTTT

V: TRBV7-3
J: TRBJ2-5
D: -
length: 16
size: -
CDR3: CASSLFLGTAGATQYF
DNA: TGTGCCAGCAGCTTATTTTTAGGGACAGCGGGTGCGACCCAGTACTTC

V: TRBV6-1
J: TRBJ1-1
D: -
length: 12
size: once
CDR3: CASSPSGLEAFF
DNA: TGTGCCAGCAGTCCGTCAGGCCTTGAAGCTTTCTTT

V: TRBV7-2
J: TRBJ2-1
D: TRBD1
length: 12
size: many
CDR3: CASSLTGVEQFF
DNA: TGTGCCAGCAGCTTAACAGGGGTAGAGCAGTTCTTC

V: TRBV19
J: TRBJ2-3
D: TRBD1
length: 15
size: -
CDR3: CASRMKTGSADTQYF
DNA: TGTGCCAGTAGGATGAAGACAGGGTCGGCAGATACGCAGTATTTT

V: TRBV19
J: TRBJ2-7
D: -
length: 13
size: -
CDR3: CASSLPGSYEQYF
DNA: TGTGCCAGTAGTCTTCCAGGCTCCTACGAGCAGTACTTC

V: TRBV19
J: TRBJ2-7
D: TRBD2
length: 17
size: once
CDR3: CATSTAGTSGVRMEQYF
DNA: TGTGCCACCTCAACCGCCGGGACTAGCGGGGTTAGGATGGAGCAGTACTTC

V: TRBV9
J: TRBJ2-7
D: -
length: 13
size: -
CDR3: CASSVGTRTEQYF
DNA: TGTGCCAGCAGCGTGGGGACTCGTACTGAGCAGTACTTC

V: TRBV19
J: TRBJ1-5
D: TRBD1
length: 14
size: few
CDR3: CASSPRDSLQPQHF
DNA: TGTGCCAGTAGCCCCCGGGACAGCCTCCAGCCCCAGCATTTT

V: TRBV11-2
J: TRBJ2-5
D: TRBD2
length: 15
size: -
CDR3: CASRSTAGVMKTQYF
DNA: TGTGCCAGCAGATCAACGGCGGGGGTGATGAAGACCCAGTACTTC

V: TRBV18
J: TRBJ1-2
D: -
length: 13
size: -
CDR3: CASSPEADYGYTF
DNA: TGTGCCAGCTCACCAGAGGCAGACTATGGCTACACCTTC